This record looks at one T cell receptor beta chain sequence and its context. Antigen unknown. The sample's time point: baseline pretreatment blood. Treatment described: 15 Gy SBRT to primary tumor, nephrectomy 4 weeks later. The CDR3 covers 13 residues. The germline CDR1 and CDR2 sequences are MDHEN and SYDVKM. The trim removed 8 bases at V and 4 bases at J, leaving 5 bases unmatched. Data came from immunoSEQ multiplex PCR; TCRdb stores just in-frame clones and leaves some out. The sample has 90,000 to 100,000 clones; about 86% are singletons. The data derive from a study of radiation and T cells in renal cell carcinoma. Notes on the study in general: Pretreatment tumor biopsies were lacking, so baseline clonotypes are unknown. Top tumor clonotypes rose in blood 2 weeks post-radiation, then contracted.

This sequence originates from a man aged 45-65 years with renal cell carcinoma. The sample consisted of blood, taken from a patient whose treatment included radiotherapy and nephrectomy. The rearrangement links TRBV28 to TRBJ2-1, with 7 bases matching TRBD2. CDR3 loop: CASGGGNYNEQFF. CDR3 in DNA: TGTGCCAGCGGCGGGGGTAATTACAATGAGCAGTTCTTC.